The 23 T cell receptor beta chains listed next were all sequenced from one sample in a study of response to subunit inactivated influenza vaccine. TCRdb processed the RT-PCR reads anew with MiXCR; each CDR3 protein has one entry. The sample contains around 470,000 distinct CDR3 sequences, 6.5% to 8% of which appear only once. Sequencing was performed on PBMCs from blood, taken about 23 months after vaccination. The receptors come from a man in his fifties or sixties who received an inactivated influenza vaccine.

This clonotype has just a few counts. CDR3 amino acids: CSAQEQLNTEAFF. CDR3 in DNA: TGCAGCGCTCAGGAGCAGCTGAACACTGAAGCTTTCTTT. The chain is built from TRBV29-1 and TRBJ1-1; D is unresolved. Deletions cut 7 bases from V and 0 bases from J, with 12 bases between. Germline-derived CDR1 and CDR2 are SQVTM and ANQGSEA. The CDR3 is 13 amino acids.

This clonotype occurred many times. For the CDR3, the DNA is TGCAGTGCTGTTAAAGAATGGGGTTCGGGAGGGGGCACAGATACGCAGTATTTT. It is translated as CSAVKEWGSGGGTDTQYF. V gene TRBV20-1 combines with J gene TRBJ2-3, with 8 bases fitting TRBD2. The germline V gene has CDR1 DFQATT and CDR2 SNEGSKA (reference sequence). The length of the CDR3 is 18 residues. The V segment lost 5 bases and the J segment 1 base; nucleotides outside the gene matches: 17.

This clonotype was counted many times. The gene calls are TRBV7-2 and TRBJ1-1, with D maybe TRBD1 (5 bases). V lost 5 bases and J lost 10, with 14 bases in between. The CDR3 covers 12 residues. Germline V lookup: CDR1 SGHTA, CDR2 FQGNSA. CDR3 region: CASSPGTGRAFF. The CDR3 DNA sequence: TGTGCCAGCAGCCCCGGGACGGGGAGAGCTTTCTTT.

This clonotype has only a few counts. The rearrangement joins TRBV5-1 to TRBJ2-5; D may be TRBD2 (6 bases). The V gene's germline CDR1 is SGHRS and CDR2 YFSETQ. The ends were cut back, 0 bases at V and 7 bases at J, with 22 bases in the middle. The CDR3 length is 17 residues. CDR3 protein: CASSLEGLARVIGTQYF. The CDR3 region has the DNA TGCGCCAGCAGCTTGGAGGGGCTAGCGCGGGTTATCGGGACCCAGTACTTC. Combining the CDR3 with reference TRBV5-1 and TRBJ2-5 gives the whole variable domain KAGVTQTPRYLIKTRGQQVTLSCSPISGHRSVSWYQQTPGQGLQFLFEYFSETQRNKGNFPGRFSGRQFSNSRSEMNVSTLELGDSALYLCASSLEGLARVIGTQYFGPGTRLLVL.

Here the CDR3 DNA reads TGTGCCAGCAGCGCTGGACAGGGAGTGAGCACAGATACGCAGTATTTT. Translated: CASSAGQGVSTDTQYF. V is TRBV5-8 and J is TRBJ2-3; TRBD1 matches at 8 bases. The CDR3 is 16 residues long. The germline V gene encodes CDR1 SGHTS and CDR2 YDEGEE. With 4 bases clipped from V and 0 bases from J, the junction kept 7 bases outside the gene matches.

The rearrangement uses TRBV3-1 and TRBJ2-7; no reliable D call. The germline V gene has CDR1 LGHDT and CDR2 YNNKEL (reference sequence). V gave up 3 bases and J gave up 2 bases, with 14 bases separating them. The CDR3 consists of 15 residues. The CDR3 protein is CASSQQVPLTYEQYF. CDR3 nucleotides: TGTGCCAGCAGCCAGCAGGTGCCTTTGACCTACGAGCAGTACTTC.

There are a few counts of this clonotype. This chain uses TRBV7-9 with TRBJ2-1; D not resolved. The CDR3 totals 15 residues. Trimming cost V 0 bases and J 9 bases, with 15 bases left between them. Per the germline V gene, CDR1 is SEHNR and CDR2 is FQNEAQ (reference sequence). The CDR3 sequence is CASSLAHGYSVEQFF. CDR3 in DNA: TGTGCCAGCAGCTTAGCGCATGGCTATTCGGTTGAGCAGTTCTTC.

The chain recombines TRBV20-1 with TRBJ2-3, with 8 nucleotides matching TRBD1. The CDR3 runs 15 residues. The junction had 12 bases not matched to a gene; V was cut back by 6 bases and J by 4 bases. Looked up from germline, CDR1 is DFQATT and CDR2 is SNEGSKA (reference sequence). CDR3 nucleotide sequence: TGCAGTGCCCCCTCCAGGACAGGGACCTCAGATACGCAGTATTTT. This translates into CSAPSRTGTSDTQYF.

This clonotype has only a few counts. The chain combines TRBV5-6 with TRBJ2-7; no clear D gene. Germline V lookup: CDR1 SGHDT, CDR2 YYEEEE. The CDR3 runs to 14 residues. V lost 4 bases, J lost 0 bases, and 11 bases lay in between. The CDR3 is CASSPRRVSYEQYF. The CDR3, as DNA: TGTGCCAGCAGCCCGAGACGGGTCTCCTACGAGCAGTACTTC.

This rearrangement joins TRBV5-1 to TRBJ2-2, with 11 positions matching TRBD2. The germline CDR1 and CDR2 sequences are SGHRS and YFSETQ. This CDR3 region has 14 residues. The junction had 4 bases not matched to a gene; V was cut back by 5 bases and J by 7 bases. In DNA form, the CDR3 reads TGCGCCAGCAGACCGACTAGCGGGGTCGGGGAGCTGTTTTTT. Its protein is CASRPTSGVGELFF.

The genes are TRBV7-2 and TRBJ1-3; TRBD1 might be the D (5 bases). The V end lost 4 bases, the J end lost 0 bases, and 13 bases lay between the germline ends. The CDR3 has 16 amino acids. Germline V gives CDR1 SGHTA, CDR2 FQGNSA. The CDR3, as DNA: TGTGCCAGCAGCTCGGAATGGGGGACCTCTGGAAACACCATATATTTT. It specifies CASSSEWGTSGNTIYF.

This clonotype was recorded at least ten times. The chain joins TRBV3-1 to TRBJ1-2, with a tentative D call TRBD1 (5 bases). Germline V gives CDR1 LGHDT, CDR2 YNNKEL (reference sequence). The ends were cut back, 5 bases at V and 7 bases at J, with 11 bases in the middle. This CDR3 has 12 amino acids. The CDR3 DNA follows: TGTGCCAGCAGCGATGGACACGGTGGCTACACCTTC. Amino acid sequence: CASSDGHGGYTF.

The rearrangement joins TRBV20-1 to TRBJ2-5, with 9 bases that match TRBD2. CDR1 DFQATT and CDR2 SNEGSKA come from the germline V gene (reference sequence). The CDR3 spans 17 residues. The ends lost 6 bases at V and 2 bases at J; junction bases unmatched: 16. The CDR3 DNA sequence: TGCAGTGCCCGCGGGAGGGGCGCGGGATCGGGGCAAGAGACCCAGTACTTC. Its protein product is CSARGRGAGSGQETQYF.

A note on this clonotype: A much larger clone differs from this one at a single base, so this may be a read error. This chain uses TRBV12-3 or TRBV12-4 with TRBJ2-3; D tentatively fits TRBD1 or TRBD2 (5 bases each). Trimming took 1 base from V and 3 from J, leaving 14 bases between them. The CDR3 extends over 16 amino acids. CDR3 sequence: CASSLGGPVATDTQYF. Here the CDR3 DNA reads TGTGCCAGCAGTTTAGGGGGACCAGTAGCAACAGATACGCAGTATTTT.

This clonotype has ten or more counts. This CDR3 reads CASSYTGGETQYF. The DNA of the CDR3 is TGTGCCAGCAGTTACACAGGGGGGGAGACCCAGTACTTC. The chain couples TRBV12-3 or TRBV12-4 to TRBJ2-5; TRBD1 matches at 8 bases. V dropped 4 bases and J dropped 5; count of bases not matched to a gene: 3. The length of the CDR3 is 13 residues.

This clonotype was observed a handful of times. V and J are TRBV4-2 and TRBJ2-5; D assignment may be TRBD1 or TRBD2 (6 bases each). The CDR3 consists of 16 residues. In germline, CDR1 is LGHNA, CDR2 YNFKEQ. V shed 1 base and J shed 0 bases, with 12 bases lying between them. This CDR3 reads CASSQGPGAYQETQYF. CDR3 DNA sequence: TGTGCCAGCAGCCAAGGACCGGGGGCCTACCAAGAGACCCAGTACTTC.

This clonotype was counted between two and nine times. CDR3 sequence: CASSQGDWTQYF. In DNA, the CDR3 is TGTGCCAGCAGCCAAGGGGATTGGACCCAGTACTTC. The chain combines TRBV3-1 with TRBJ2-5; D is uncertain. The ends were cut back, 1 base at V and 7 bases at J, with 7 bases in the middle. The germline V gene encodes CDR1 LGHDT and CDR2 YNNKEL (reference sequence). The CDR3 covers 12 residues.

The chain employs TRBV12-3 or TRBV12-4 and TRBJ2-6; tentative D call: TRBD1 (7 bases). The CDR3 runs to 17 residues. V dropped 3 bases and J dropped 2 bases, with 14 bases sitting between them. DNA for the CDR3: TGTGCCAGCAGTTTTCAGGGGGGCGCCCCTGGGGCCAACGTCCTGACTTTC. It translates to CASSFQGGAPGANVLTF.

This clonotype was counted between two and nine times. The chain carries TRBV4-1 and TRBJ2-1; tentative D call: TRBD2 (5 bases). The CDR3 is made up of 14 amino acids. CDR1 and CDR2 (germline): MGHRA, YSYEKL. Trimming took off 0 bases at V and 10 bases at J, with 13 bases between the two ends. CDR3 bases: TGCGCCAGCAGCCAAGATTCCGGGAATCTCGAGCAGTTCTTC. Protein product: CASSQDSGNLEQFF.

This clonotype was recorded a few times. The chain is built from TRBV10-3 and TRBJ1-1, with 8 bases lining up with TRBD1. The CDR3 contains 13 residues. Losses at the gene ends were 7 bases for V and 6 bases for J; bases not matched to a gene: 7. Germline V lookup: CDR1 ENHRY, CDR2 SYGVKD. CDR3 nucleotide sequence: TGTGCCATCAAGGACAGGGAGTCCGCTGAAGCTTTCTTT. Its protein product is CAIKDRESAEAFF.

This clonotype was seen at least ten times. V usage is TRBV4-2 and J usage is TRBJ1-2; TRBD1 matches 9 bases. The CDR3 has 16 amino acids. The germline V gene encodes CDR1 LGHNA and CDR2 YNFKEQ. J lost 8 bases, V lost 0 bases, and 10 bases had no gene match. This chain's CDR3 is CASSQELGQGAGGYTF. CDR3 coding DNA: TGTGCCAGCAGCCAAGAGTTGGGACAGGGCGCGGGAGGCTACACCTTC.

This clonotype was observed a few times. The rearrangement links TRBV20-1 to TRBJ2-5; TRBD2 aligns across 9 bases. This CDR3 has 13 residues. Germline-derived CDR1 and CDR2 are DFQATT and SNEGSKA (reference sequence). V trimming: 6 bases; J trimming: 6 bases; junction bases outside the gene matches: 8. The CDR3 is CSAPGLALQTQYF. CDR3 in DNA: TGCAGTGCCCCGGGACTAGCTCTACAGACCCAGTACTTC.

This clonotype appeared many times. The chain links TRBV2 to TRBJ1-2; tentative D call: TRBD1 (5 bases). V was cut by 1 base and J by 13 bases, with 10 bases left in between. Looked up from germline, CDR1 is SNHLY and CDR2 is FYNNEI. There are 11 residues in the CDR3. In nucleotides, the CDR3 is TGTGCCAGCAGTGAAGGGGAGGGGCGCACCTTC. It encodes CASSEGEGRTF.